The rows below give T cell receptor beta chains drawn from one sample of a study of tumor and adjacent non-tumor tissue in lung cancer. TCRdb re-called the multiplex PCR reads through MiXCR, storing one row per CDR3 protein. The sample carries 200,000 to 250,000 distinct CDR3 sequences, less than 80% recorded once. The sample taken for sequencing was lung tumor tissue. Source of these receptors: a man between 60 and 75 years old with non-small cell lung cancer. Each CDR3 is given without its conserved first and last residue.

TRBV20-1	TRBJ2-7	SARHLTIEY
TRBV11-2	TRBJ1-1	ASSLGGAELNTEAF
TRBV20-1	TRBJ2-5	SARISGEAETQY
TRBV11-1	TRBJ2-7	ANSLAIRDSSYEQY
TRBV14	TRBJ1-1	ASSLRLNSEAF
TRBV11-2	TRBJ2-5	AGSLGQEETQY
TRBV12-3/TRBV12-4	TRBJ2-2	ASTFGENTGELF
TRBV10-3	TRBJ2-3	VIRGPEDTQY
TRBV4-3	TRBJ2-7	ASSQDPQTSTYEQY
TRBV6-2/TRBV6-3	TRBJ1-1	ASSDGLNTEAF
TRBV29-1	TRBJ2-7	SVNVAGTKLYEQY
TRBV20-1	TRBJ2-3	SVNGAGMRADTQY
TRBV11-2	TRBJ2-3	ASSFFLAVADSRY
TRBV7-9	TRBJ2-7	ASSSEPGIRRPTYEQY
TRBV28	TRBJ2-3	ASSHPSSLRDTQY
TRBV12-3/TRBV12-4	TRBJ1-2	ARTTDTYGYT
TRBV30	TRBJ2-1	AWSQDPISGSSYNEQF
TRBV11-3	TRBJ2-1	ASSLDGPPSYNEQF
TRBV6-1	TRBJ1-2	ASSKKGNYGYT
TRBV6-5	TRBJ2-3	ASSGPHTGTQY
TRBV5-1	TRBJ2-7	ASSLGTRGSYEQY
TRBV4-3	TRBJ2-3	TSSQDRAGTKDTQY
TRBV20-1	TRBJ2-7	SASWTGQGFHEQY
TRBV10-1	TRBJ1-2	ASSGSRTGYGYT
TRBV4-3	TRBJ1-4	ASSPWVLNEKLF
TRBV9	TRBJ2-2	ASSAGGLTNTGQLF
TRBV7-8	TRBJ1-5	ASSLRDAGGRIQPQH
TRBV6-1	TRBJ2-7	ASNESFVQAYEQY
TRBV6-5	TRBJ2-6	ASSPGGANILT
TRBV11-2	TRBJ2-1	ANSPQQGIAEDDEQF
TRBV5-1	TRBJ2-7	ASSLEGPSYEQY
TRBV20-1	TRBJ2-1	SAPGGGGRNEQF
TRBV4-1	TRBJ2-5	ASSFIR
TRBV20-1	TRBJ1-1	SAREGQVNTEAF
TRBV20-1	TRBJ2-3	SARDYIKGTDTQY
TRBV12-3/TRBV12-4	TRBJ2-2	ASSVAGVAGELF
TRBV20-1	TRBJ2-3	SASLWGTDTQY
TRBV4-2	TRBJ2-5	ASSQSGRGETQY